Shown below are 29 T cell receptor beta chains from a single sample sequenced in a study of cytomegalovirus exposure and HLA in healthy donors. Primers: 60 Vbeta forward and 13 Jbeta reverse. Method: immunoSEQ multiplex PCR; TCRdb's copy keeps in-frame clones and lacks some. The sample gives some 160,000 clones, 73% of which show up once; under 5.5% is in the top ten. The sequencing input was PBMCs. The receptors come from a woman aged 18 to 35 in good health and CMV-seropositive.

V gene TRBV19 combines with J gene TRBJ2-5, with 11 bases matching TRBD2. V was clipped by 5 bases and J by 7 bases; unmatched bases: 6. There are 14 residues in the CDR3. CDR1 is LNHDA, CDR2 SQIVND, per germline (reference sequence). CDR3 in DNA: TGTGCCAGTAGTCCGACTAGCGGGGAAGGGACCCAGTACTTC. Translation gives CASSPTSGEGTQYF. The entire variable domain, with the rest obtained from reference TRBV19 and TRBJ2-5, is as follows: DGGITQSPKYLFRKEGQNVTLSCEQNLNHDAMYWYRQDPGQGLRLIYYSQIVNDFQKGDIAEGYSVSREKKESFPLTVTSAQKNPTAFYLCASSPTSGEGTQYFGPGTRLLVL.

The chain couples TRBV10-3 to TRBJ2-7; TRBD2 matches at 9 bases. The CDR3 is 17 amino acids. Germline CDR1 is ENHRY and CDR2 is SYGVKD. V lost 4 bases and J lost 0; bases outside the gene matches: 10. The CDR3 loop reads CAISVGAGGFPSYEQYF. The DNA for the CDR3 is TGTGCCATCAGTGTGGGAGCGGGGGGCTTCCCCTCCTACGAGCAGTACTTC.

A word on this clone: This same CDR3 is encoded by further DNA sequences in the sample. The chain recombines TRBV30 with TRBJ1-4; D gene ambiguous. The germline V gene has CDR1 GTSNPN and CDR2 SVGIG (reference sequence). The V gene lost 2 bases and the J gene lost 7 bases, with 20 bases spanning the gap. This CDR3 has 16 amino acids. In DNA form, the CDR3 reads TGTGCCTGGAGTCCGGACCCGGGAGGGAAAGGTGAAAAACTGTTTTTT. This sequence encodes CAWSPDPGGKGEKLFF.

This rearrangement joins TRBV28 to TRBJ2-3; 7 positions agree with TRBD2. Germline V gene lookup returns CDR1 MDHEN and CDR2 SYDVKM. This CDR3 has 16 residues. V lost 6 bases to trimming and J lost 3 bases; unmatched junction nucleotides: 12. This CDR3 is CASSSAGVGRTDTQYF. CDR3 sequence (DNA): TGTGCCAGCAGCTCCGCGGGGGTCGGGAGGACAGATACGCAGTATTTT.

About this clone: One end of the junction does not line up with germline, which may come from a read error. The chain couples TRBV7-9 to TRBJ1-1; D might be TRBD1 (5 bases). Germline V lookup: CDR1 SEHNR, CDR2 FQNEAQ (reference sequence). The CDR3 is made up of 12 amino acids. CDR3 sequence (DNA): TGTTCCAGCAGCTCCCAGGGATCTGAAGCTTTCTTT. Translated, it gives CSSSSQGSEAFF.

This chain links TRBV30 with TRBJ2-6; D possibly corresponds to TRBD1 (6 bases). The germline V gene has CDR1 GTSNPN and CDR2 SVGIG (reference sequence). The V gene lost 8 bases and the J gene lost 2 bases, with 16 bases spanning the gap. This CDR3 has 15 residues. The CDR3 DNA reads TGTGCCATAAGTAGGGGGTCCGCTGGGGCCAACGTCCTGACTTTC. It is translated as CAISRGSAGANVLTF.

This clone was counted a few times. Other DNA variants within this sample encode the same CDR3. The CDR3 region is CASSSASGTGTQETQYF. The DNA for the CDR3 is TGTGCCAGCAGTTCTGCCTCCGGGACAGGTACACAAGAGACCCAGTACTTC. The chain employs TRBV27 and TRBJ2-5, with 8 bases that match TRBD1. Trimming at V came to 4 bases and at J to 2 bases, leaving 12 bases not matched to a gene. The germline V gene encodes CDR1 MNHEY and CDR2 SMNVEV (reference sequence). The CDR3 extends over 17 amino acids.

CDR3 in DNA: TGTGCCAGCGGGCGAGACAGGGGTCGGCACGAGCAGTACTTC. Translated, it gives CASGRDRGRHEQYF. The chain couples TRBV2 to TRBJ2-5, with TRBD1 matching over 8 bases. The J call is doubtful: the DNA matches TRBJ2-7 better. The CDR3 sequence is 14 residues long. In germline, CDR1 is SNHLY, CDR2 FYNNEI.

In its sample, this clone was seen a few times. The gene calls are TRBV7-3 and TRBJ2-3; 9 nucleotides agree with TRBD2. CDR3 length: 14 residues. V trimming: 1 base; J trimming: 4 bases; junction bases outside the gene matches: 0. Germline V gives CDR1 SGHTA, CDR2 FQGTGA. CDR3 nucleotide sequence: TGTGCCAGCAGCTTAAGCGGGGGGGCAGATACGCAGTATTTT. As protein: CASSLSGGADTQYF.

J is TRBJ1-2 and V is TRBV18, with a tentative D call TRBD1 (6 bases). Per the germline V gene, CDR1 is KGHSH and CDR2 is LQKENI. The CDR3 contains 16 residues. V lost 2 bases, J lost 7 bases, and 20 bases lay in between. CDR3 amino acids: CASSPNEGPGAGGYTF. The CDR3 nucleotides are TGTGCCAGCTCACCAAACGAGGGGCCAGGGGCCGGTGGCTACACCTTC. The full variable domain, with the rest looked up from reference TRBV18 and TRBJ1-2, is NAGVMQNPRHLVRRRGQEARLRCSPMKGHSHVYWYRQLPEEGLKFMVYLQKENIIDESGMPKERFSAEFPKEGPSILRIQQVVRGDSAAYFCASSPNEGPGAGGYTFGSGTRLTVV.

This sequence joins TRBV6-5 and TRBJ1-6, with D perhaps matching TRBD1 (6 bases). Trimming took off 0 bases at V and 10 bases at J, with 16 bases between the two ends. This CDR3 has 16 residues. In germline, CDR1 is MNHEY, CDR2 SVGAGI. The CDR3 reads CASSYSKGGLLSPLHF. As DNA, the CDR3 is TGTGCCAGCAGTTACTCGAAGGGGGGGCTTCTCTCACCCCTCCACTTT.

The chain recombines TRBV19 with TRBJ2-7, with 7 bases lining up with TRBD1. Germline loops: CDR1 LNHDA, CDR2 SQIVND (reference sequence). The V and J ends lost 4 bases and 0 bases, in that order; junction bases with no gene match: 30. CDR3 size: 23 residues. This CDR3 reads CASSTRSPVHPGQKKTSSYEQYF. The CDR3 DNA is TGTGCCAGTAGTACCCGAAGCCCTGTTCACCCGGGACAGAAAAAAACAAGCTCCTACGAGCAGTACTTC.

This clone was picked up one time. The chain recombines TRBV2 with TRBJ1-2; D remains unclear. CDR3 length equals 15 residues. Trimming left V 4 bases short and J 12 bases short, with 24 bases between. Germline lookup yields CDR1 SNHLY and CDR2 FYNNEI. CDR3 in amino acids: CASSADIHGPAGNTF. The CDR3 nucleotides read TGTGCCAGCAGTGCTGACATTCACGGCCCGGCCGGGAACACCTTC.

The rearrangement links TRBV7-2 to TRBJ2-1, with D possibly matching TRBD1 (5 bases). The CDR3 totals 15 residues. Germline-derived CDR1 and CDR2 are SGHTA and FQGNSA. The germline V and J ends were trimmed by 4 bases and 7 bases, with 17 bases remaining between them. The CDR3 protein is CASSSGNPGLNEQFF. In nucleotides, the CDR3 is TGTGCCAGCAGCTCCGGAAACCCAGGGTTGAATGAGCAGTTCTTC.

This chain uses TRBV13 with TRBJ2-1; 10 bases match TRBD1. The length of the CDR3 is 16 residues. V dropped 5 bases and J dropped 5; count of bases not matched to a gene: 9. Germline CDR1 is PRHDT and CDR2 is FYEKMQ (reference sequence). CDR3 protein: CASSPERGQGNNEQFF. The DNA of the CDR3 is TGTGCCAGCAGCCCCGAGCGGGGACAGGGGAACAATGAGCAGTTCTTC.

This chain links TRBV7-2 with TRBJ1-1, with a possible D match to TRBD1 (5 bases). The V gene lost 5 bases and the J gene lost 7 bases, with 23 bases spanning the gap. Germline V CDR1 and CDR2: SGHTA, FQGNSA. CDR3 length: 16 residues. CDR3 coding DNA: TGTGCCAGCAGCGCCCGACCTCAGGGAACGTTCGATGAAGCTTTCTTT. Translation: CASSARPQGTFDEAFF.

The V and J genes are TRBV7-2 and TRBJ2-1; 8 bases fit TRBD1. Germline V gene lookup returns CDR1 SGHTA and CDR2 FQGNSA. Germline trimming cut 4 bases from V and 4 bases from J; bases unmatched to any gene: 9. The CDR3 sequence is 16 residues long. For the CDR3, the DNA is TGTGCCAGCAGCTCCTTTGACAGGGGATTGTACAATGAGCAGTTCTTC. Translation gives CASSSFDRGLYNEQFF.

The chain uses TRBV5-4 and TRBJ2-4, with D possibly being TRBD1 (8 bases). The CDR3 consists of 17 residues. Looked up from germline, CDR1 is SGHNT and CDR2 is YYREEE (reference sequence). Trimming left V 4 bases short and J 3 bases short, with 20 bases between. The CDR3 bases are TGTGCCAGCAGCGCCGGTACAGGGGGGGTTGTCAAAAACATTCAGTACTTC. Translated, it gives CASSAGTGGVVKNIQYF.

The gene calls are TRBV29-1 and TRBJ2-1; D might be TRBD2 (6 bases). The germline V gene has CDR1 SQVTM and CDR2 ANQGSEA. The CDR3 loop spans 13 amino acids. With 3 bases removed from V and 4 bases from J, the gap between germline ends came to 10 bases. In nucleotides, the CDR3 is TGCAGCGTTGATGTGGGGGGATACAATGAGCAGTTCTTC. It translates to CSVDVGGYNEQFF.

The CDR3 protein is CASRPFGGGKLFF. The CDR3 nucleotides read TGTGCCAGCCGGCCCTTCGGGGGGGGAAAACTGTTTTTT. The chain uses TRBV27 and TRBJ1-4, with a tentative D call TRBD1 (5 bases). V was shortened by 8 bases and J by 10 bases, with 17 bases between the two germline ends. Germline assignment: CDR1 MNHEY and CDR2 SMNVEV (reference sequence). The CDR3 has 13 amino acids.

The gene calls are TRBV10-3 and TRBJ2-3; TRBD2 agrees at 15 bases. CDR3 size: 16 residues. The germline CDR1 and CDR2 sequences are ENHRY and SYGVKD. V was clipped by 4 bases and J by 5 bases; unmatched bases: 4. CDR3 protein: CAISGTSGGAIDTQYF. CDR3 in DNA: TGTGCCATCAGTGGGACTAGCGGGGGGGCCATAGATACGCAGTATTTT.

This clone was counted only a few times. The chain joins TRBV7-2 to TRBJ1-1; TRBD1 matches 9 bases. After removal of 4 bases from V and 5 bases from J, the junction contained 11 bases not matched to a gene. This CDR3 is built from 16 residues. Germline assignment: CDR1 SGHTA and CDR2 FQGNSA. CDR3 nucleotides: TGTGCCAGCAGCTCAGCCAACAGGGGGCGGAATACTGAAGCTTTCTTT. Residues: CASSSANRGRNTEAFF.

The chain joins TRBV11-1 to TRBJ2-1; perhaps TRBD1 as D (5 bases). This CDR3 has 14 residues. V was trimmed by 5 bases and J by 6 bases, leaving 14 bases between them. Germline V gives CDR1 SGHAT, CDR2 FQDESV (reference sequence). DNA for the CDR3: TGTGCCAGCAGCCCGCGGACAAGAAGCAATGAGCAGTTCTTC. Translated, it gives CASSPRTRSNEQFF.

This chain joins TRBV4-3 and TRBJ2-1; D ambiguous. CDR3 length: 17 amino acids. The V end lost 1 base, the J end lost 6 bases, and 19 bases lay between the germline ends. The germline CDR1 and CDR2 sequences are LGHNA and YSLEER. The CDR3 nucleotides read TGCGCCAGCAGCCAAGTTGCGGATACCTCTCGCCGCAATGAGCAGTTCTTC. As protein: CASSQVADTSRRNEQFF.

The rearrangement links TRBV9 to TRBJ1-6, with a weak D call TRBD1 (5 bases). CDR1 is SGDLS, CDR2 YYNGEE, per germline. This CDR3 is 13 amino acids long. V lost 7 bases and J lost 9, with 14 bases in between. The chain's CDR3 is CASGMQGGSPLHF. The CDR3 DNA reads TGTGCCAGCGGGATGCAGGGAGGTTCACCCCTCCACTTT.

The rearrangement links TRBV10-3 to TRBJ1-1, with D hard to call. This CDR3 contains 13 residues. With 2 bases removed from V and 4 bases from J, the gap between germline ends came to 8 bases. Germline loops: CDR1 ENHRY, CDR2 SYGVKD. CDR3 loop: CAISEVGGTEAFF. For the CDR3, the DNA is TGTGCCATCAGTGAGGTGGGAGGCACTGAAGCTTTCTTT.

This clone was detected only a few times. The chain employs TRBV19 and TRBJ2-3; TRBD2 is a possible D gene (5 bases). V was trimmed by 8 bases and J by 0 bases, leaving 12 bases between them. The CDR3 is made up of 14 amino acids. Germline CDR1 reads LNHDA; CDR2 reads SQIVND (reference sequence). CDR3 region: CASGTGISTDTQYF. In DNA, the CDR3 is TGTGCCAGTGGTACGGGAATAAGCACAGATACGCAGTATTTT.

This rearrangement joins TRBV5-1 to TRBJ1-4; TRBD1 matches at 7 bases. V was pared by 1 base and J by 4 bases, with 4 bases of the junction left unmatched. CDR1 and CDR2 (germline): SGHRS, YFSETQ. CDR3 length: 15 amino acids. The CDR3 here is CASSLTGAVNEKLFF. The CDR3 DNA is TGCGCCAGCAGCTTGACAGGGGCCGTTAATGAAAAACTGTTTTTT.

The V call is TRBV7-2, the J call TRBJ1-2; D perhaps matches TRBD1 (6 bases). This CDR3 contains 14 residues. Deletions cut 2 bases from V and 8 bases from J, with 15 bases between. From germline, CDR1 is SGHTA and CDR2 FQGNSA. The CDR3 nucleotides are TGTGCCAGCAGCTTAAATGCAGGGGATAGCGGCTACACCTTC. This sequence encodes CASSLNAGDSGYTF.